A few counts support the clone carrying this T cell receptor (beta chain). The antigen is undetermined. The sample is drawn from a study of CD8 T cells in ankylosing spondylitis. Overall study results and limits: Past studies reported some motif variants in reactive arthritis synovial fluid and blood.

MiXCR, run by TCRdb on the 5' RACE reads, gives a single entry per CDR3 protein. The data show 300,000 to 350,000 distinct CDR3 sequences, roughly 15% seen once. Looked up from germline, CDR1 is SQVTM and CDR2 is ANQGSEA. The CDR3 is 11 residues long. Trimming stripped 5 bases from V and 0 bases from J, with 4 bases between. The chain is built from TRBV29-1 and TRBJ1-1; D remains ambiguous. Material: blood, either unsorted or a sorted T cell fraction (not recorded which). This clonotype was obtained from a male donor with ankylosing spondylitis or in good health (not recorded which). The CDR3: CSVSLNTEAFF. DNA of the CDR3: TGCAGCGTTTCTCTGAACACTGAAGCTTTCTTT.